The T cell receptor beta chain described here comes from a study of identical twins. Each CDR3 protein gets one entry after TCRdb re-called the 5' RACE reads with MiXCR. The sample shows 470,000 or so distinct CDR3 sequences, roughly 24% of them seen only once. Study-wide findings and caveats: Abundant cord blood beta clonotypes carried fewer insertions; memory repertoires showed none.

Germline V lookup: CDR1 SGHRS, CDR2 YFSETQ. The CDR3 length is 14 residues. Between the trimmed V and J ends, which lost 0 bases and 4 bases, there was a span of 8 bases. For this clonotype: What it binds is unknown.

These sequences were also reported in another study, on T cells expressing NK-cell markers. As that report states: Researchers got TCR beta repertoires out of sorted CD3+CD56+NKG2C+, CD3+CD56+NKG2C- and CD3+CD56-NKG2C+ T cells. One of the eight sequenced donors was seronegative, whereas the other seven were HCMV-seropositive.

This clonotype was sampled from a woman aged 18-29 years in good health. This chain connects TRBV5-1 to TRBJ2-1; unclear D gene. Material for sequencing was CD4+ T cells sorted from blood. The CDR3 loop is CASSLVAVYNEQFF. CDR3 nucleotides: TGCGCCAGCAGCTTGGTGGCGGTGTACAATGAGCAGTTCTTC.